A selection of T cell receptor beta chains follows, all from one sample in a study of PD-1 blockade in classical Hodgkin lymphoma. This table comes from immunoSEQ multiplex PCR, and its TCRdb copy is limited to in-frame clones, with some not included. The data hold 34,000 or so clones, with around 81% observed a single time. Sequenced here: peripheral blood mononuclear cells (PBMCs), sampled before the fourth cycle of nivolumab. These receptors were collected from a human donor with classical Hodgkin lymphoma. The conserved cysteine and the conserved F or W are not part of the CDR3 here.

V	J	CDR3
TRBV7-2	TRBJ2-2	ASSPFSGSTGELF
TRBV30	TRBJ1-6	AWITEVGLSPLH
TRBV11-2	TRBJ2-1	ASSLDRGSQNEQF
TRBV9	TRBJ2-1	ASSVTALSYNEQF
TRBV7-2	TRBJ2-1	ASSLDRAGAYNEQF
TRBV9	TRBJ1-1	ASSYRDSDTEAF
TRBV7-2	TRBJ1-3	ASGTTGGLSSGNTIY
TRBV7-6	TRBJ2-7	ASSPQVDIRSYEQY
TRBV30	TRBJ2-5	AWSVTAARETQY
TRBV7-9	TRBJ2-2	ASSFLGQAITGELF